Shown below are 3 T cell receptor beta chains from a single sample sequenced in a study of patients and donors after allogeneic stem cell transplantation. One entry per CDR3 protein results from TCRdb running MiXCR on the RT-PCR reads. The data show about a million distinct CDR3 sequences, over 15% seen once. Specimen: blood, either unsorted or a sorted T cell fraction (not recorded which). The receptor set was obtained from a human donor who was either an allogeneic HSCT recipient or a stem cell or donor lymphocyte infusion donor (not recorded which). It is not recorded whose cells these are; they may come from a transplant donor.

In this sample, this clonotype turned up a few times. The chain recombines TRBV20-1 with TRBJ2-5; tentative D call: TRBD2 (5 bases). Trimming took off 2 bases at V and 5 bases at J, with 12 bases between the two ends. The CDR3 runs 13 residues. Germline V gene sequence: CDR1 DFQATT, CDR2 SNEGSKA (reference sequence). The chain's CDR3 is CSARLGSGETQYF. In nucleotides, the CDR3 is TGCAGTGCTAGATTGGGGTCGGGGGAGACCCAGTACTTC.

This clonotype was seen a handful of times. The chain joins TRBV4-1 to TRBJ2-1; 8 nucleotides line up with TRBD2. CDR1 MGHRA and CDR2 YSYEKL come from the germline V gene. J was trimmed by 7 bases and V by 3 bases; bases with no gene match: 8. The CDR3 runs to 15 residues. CDR3 sequence reads: CASSQAPGTSNEQFF. For the CDR3, the DNA is TGCGCCAGCAGCCAGGCTCCCGGGACTAGTAATGAGCAGTTCTTC.

There are a few counts of this clonotype. The gene calls are TRBV7-9 and TRBJ1-6, with 7 bases that match TRBD1. Germline V CDR1 and CDR2: SEHNR, FQNEAQ (reference sequence). This CDR3 comprises 14 residues. The J segment lost 7 bases and the V segment lost 5 bases, leaving 5 bases of the junction unmatched. DNA of the CDR3: TGTGCCAGCAGCCAAACAGGGGACAATTCACCCCTCCACTTT. The encoded protein is CASSQTGDNSPLHF.